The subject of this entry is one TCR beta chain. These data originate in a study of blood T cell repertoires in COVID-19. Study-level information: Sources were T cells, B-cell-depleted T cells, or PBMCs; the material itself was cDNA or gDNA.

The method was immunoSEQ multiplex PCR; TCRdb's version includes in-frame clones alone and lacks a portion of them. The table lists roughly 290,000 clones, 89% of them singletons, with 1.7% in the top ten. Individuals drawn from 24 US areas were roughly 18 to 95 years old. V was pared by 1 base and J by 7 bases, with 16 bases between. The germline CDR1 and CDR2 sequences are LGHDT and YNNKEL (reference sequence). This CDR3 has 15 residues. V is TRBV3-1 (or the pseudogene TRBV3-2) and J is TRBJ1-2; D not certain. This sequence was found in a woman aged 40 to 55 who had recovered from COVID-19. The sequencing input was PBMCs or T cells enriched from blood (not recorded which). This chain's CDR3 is CASSQGLRVNPGYTF. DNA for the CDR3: TGTGCCAGCAGCCAAGGACTCCGAGTAAACCCTGGCTACACCTTC.